These T cell receptor beta chains were read from a single sample in a study of vaccination and CD4 T cells after COVID-19. These receptors' antigens are unknown. In TCRdb, the PCR reads were re-called with MiXCR into one record per CDR3 protein. The sample holds about 19,000 distinct CDR3 sequences, 53% seen once. Here the sequenced sample was CD4+ T cells from blood, cultured in vitro, taken before SARS-CoV-2 vaccination. The source is a human donor who had recovered from COVID-19. Both conserved end residues are trimmed from each CDR3.

cdr3_length,j_call,v_call,cdr3_aa
11,TRBJ1-1,TRBV6-1,ASSRDRVNNAF
15,TRBJ1-5,TRBV6-1,ASSSGTGGQGNQPQH
14,TRBJ1-2,TRBV15,ATSRELGTGSYGYT
13,TRBJ1-2,TRBV6-2/TRBV6-3,ASSHPDTGGYGYT
16,TRBJ1-2,TRBV5-1,ASSLRPGQDNTGHGYT
9,TRBJ1-1,TRBV29-1,SVVREIEAF
12,TRBJ2-7,TRBV7-2,ASSIAGSSYEQY
11,TRBJ1-2,TRBV20-1,SAPNAGEGGYT
10,TRBJ1-1,TRBV2,ASSELDLGAF
11,TRBJ1-2,TRBV10-3,AISAGTGYGYT
12,TRBJ2-7,TRBV6-1,ASSPGGVTYEQY
13,TRBJ2-7,TRBV7-6,ASSDVTSATYEQY
13,TRBJ2-1,TRBV24-1,ATSEHPPTGAEQF
9,TRBJ1-1,TRBV2,ASNKMQEAF
10,TRBJ1-5,TRBV6-1,AASDRNQPQH
12,TRBJ1-2,TRBV6-5,ASSYSTGVDGYT
13,TRBJ1-6,TRBV21-1,ASKPPRRDRPPLH
15,TRBJ2-5,TRBV25-1,ASSAMGLAGELGTQY
12,TRBJ1-1,TRBV7-2,ASSKSGGATEAF
11,TRBJ2-3,TRBV10-3,AISGNKADTQY
12,TRBJ2-5,TRBV20-1,SARPGLAEETQY
11,TRBJ2-7,TRBV6-2/TRBV6-3,ASRWDRAYEQY